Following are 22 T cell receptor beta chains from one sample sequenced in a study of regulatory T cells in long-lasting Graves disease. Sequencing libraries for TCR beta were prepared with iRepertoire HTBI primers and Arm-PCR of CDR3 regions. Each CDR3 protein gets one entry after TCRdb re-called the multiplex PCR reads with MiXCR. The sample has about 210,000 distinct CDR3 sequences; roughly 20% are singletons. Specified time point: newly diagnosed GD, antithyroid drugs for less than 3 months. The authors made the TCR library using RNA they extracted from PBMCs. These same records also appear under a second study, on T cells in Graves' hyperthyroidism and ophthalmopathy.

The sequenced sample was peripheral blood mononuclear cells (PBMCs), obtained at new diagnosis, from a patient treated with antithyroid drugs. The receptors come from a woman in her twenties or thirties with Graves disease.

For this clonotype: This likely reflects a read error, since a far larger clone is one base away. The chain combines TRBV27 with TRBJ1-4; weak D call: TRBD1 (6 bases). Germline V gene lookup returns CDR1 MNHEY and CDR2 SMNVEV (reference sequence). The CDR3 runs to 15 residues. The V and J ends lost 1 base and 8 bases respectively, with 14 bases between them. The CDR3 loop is CASSLLGGQVEKLFF. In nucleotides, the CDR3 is TGTGCCAGCAGTTTATTGGGGGGCCAGGTAGAAAAACTGTTTTTT.

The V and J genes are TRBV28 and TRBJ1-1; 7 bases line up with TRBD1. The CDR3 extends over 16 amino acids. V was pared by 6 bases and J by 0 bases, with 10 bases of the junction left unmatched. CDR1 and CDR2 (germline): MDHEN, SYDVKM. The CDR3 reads CASSPISTGMNTEAFF. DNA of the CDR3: TGTGCCAGCAGCCCAATATCGACAGGGATGAACACTGAAGCTTTCTTT.

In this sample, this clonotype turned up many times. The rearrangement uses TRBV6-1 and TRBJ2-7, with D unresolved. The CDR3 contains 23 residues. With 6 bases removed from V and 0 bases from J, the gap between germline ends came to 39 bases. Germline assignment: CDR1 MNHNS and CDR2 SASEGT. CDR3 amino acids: CASRSEITSKDLPQPSTSYEQYF. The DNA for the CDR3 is TGTGCCAGCAGAAGCGAAATAACATCCAAGGACCTACCTCAACCTTCCACCTCCTACGAGCAGTACTTC.

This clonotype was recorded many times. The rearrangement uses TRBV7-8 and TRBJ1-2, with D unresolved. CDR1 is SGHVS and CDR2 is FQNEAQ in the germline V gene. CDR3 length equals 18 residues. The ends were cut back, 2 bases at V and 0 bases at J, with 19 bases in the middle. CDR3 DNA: TGTGCCAGCAGCTTATTTTTAAAAGACCGATCTTCTAACTATGGCTACACCTTC. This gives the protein CASSLFLKDRSSNYGYTF.

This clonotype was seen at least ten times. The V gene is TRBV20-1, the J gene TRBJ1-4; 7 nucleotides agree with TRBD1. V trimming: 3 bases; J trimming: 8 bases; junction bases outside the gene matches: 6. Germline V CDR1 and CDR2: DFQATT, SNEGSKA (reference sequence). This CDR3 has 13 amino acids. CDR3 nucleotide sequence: TGCAGTGCTAGTTCAGGGGGTGACGAAAAACTGTTTTTT. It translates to CSASSGGDEKLFF.

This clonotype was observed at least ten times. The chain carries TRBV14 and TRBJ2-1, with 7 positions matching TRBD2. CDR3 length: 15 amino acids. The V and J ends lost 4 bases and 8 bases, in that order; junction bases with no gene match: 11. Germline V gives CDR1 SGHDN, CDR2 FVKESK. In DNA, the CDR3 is TGTGCCAGCAGCCTCGGCGGGAGATCCCCAGATGAGCAGTTCTTC. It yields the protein CASSLGGRSPDEQFF.

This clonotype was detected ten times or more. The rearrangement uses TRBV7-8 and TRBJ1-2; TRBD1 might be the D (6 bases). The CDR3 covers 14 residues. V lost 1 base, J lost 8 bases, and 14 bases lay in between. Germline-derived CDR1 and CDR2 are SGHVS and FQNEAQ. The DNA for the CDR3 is TGTGCCAGCAGCTTAGGATATACAGGGCCCGGCTACACCTTC. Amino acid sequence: CASSLGYTGPGYTF.

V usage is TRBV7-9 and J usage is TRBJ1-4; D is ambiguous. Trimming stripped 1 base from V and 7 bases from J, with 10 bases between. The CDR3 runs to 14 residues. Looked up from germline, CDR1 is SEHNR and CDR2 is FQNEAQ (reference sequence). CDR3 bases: TGTGCCAGCAGCTTAGTCGGCATGGCTGAAAAACTGTTTTTT. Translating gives CASSLVGMAEKLFF.

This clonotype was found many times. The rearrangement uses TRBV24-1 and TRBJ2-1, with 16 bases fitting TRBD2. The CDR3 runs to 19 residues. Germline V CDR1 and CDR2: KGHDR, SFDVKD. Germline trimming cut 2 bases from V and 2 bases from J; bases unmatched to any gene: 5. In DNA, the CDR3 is TGTGCCACCAGTGATTCGGGACTAGCGGGAGGGGTCACCTACAATGAGCAGTTCTTC. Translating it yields CATSDSGLAGGVTYNEQFF.

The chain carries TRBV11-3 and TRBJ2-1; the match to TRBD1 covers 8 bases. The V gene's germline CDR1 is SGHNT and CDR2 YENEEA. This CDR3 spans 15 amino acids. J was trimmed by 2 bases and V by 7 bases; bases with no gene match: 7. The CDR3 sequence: CASTPGTGPYNEQFF. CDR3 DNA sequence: TGTGCCAGCACACCGGGGACAGGACCCTACAATGAGCAGTTCTTC.

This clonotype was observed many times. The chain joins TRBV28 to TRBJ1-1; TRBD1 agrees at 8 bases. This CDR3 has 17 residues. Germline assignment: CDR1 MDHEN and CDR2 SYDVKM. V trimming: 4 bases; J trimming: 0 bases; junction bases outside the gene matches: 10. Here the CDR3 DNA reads TGTGCCAGCAGTTGGCCCCTGACAGGGGCTATGAACACTGAAGCTTTCTTT. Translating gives CASSWPLTGAMNTEAFF.

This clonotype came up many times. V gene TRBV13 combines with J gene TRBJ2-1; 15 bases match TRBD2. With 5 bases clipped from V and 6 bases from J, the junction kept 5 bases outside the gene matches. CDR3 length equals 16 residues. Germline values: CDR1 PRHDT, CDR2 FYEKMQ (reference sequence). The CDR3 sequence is CASSVGTSGGSNEQFF. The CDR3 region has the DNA TGTGCCAGCAGCGTCGGGACTAGCGGGGGGTCCAATGAGCAGTTCTTC.

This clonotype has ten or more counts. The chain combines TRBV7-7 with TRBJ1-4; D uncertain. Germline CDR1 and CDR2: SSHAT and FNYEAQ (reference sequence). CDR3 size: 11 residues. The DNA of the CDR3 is TGTGCTAGGGCCAGCGTTGAAAAACTGTTTTTT. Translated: CARASVEKLFF.

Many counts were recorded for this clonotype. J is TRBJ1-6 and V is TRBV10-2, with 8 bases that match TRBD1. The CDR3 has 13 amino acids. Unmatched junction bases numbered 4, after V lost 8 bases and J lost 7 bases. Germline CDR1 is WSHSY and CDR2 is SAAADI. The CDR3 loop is CASVDRANSPLHF. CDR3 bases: TGCGCCAGCGTGGACAGGGCGAATTCACCCCTCCACTTT.

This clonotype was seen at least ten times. The CDR3 reads CASSFQFEETQYF. The CDR3 nucleotides read TGTGCCAGCAGCTTTCAATTTGAGGAGACCCAGTACTTC. The chain employs TRBV11-2 and TRBJ2-5; D is unclear. This CDR3 contains 13 residues. The ends were cut back, 3 bases at V and 5 bases at J, with 10 bases in the middle. Per germline, CDR1 SGHAT and CDR2 FQNNGV.

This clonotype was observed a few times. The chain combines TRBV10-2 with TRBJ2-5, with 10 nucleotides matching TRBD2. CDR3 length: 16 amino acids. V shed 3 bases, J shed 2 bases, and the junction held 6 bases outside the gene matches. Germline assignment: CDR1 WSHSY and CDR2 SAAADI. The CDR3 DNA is TGCGCCAGCAGTGAATGGGCTAGCGGGAGACAAGAGACCCAGTACTTC. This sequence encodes CASSEWASGRQETQYF.

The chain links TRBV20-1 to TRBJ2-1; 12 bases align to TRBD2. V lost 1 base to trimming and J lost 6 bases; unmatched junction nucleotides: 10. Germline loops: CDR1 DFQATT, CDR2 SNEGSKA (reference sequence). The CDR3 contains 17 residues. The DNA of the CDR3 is TGCAGTGCTAGAGCCCTAGCGGGAGGGGAAAGAGGCAATGAGCAGTTCTTC. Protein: CSARALAGGERGNEQFF.

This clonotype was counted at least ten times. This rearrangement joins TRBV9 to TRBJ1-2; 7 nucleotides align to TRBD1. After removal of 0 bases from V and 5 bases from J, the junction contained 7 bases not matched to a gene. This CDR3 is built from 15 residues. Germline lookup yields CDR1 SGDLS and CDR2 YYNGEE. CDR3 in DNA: TGTGCCAGCAGCGTAGGACTCGACAGGGAATATGGCTACACCTTC. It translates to CASSVGLDREYGYTF.

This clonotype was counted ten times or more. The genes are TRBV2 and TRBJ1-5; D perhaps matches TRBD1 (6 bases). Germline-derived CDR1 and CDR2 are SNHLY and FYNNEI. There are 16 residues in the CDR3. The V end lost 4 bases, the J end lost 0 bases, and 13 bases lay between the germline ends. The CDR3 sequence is CASSGGRTDSNQPQHF. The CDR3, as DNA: TGTGCCAGCAGTGGTGGTAGGACAGATAGCAATCAGCCCCAGCATTTT.

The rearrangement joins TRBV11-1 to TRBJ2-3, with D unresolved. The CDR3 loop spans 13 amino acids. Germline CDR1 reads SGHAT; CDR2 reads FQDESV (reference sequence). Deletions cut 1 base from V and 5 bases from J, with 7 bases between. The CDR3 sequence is CASSLGGEDTQYF. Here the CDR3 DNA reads TGTGCCAGCAGCTTAGGAGGAGAAGATACGCAGTATTTT.

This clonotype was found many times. The CDR3, as DNA: TGTGCCAGTAGTGGAGGGACAACATCCTACGAGCAGTACTTC. Translating gives CASSGGTTSYEQYF. This chain uses TRBV19 with TRBJ2-7, with D tentatively TRBD1 or TRBD2 (6 bases each). V shed 5 bases and J shed 1 base, with 12 bases lying between them. CDR1 is LNHDA, CDR2 SQIVND, per germline (reference sequence). The CDR3 is made up of 14 amino acids.

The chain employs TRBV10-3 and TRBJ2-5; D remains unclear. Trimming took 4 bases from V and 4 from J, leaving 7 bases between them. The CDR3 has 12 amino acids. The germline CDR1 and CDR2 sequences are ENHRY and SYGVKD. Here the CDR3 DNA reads TGTGCCATCAGTGGGCGGCCAGAGACCCAGTACTTC. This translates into CAISGRPETQYF.